This T cell receptor beta chain derives from a study of T cells in localized non-small cell lung cancer. Study results and limitations: Tumor showed lower T cell clonality than uninvolved adjacent lung, where it was highest. Density of T cells in blood, when higher, went with longer overall survival. Of the top 100 tumor clones, median around 60 were in adjacent lung, about 26 among its top 100. Only one tumor region went through sequencing, so heterogeneity may still be there.

The data were produced by immunoSEQ multiplex PCR, yet TCRdb's version contains in-frame clones alone and is incomplete. The table lists under 70,000 clones, 80% to 90% of them singletons. For this clone: The antigen remains undetermined.

V shed 1 base and J shed 7 bases, with 11 bases lying between them. CDR3 length equals 15 residues. Germline V gives CDR1 SGHDN, CDR2 FVKESK. The gene calls are TRBV14 and TRBJ1-6, with TRBD1 as a possible D gene (5 bases). This specimen was peripheral blood, taken before any cancer treatment. The sequence came from a woman aged 35-75 years with stage I lung adenocarcinoma. The CDR3 DNA reads TGTGCCAGCAGCCAAGTACCCGGGGGGAATTCACCCCTCCACTTT. Protein sequence: CASSQVPGGNSPLHF.